The 10 T cell receptor beta chains below all came from one sample that was sequenced in a study of OX40 agonist ivuxolimab in advanced cancers. Library method: the immunoSEQ multiplex PCR assay. TCRdb holds this immuneACCESS table with in-frame rearrangements only. Some clones are missing; in checked studies, unresolved V genes explain under half, and the rest has no known cause. The table for this sample lists 77,000 or so clones; about 93% of them were counted only once. The top ten clones comprise about 0.34% of the sample. The sequencing here drew on CD4+ or CD8+ T cells sorted from blood, taken in a trial of the OX40 agonist ivuxolimab. The receptors derive from an adult with an advanced solid tumor such as melanoma, head and neck, liver or kidney cancer.

The gene calls are TRBV7-2 and TRBJ2-1; tentatively, D is TRBD1 or TRBD2 (5 bases each). CDR3 length equals 14 residues. Germline CDR1 is SGHTA and CDR2 is FQGNSA. V lost 2 bases and J lost 9, with 14 bases in between. This CDR3 reads CASSLSWDAGEQFF. CDR3 bases: TGTGCCAGCAGCTTAAGCTGGGACGCCGGTGAGCAGTTCTTC.

Worth noting for this clone: Other DNA sequences in the sample encode the same CDR3. This chain connects TRBV7-9 to TRBJ2-7; 10 bases are a match to TRBD2. Germline-derived CDR1 and CDR2 are SEHNR and FQNEAQ (reference sequence). V lost 5 bases and J lost 2; bases outside the gene matches: 6. CDR3 length: 15 residues. This chain's CDR3 is CASSRSSGRAYEQYF. The DNA of the CDR3 is TGTGCCAGCAGCAGATCTAGCGGGAGAGCCTACGAGCAGTACTTC.

The chain joins TRBV7-2 to TRBJ2-6; 7 nucleotides match TRBD1. There are 15 residues in the CDR3. J lost 2 bases, V lost 5 bases, and 3 bases had no gene match. Germline-derived CDR1 and CDR2 are SGHTA and FQGNSA. The CDR3 loop is CASSPTGTGANVLTF. Here the CDR3 DNA reads TGTGCCAGCAGCCCGACAGGGACTGGGGCCAACGTCCTGACTTTC.

The rearrangement joins TRBV19 to TRBJ1-6; D is uncertain. With 9 bases removed from V and 6 bases from J, the gap between germline ends came to 12 bases. Germline V lookup: CDR1 LNHDA, CDR2 SQIVND (reference sequence). The CDR3 runs to 13 residues. CDR3 DNA: TGTGCCAGCAGAAGACTACTTAATTCACCCCTCCACTTT. Encoded protein: CASRRLLNSPLHF.

The genes are TRBV7-2 and TRBJ2-5; a possible D gene is TRBD1 (5 bases). V dropped 0 bases and J dropped 5 bases, with 7 bases sitting between them. CDR1 and CDR2 from the germline V gene are SGHTA and FQGNSA. This CDR3 is built from 13 residues. The chain's CDR3 is CASSLARVETQYF. The CDR3 DNA sequence: TGTGCCAGCAGCTTAGCCAGGGTGGAGACCCAGTACTTC.

This clone was observed a single time. The chain combines TRBV7-9 with TRBJ2-7, with TRBD1 matching 7 bases. Germline assignment: CDR1 SEHNR and CDR2 FQNEAQ (reference sequence). V dropped 2 bases and J dropped 4; count of bases not matched to a gene: 8. The CDR3 length is 15 residues. The CDR3 loop reads CASSLRISGGYEQYF. CDR3 nucleotide sequence: TGTGCCAGCAGCTTAAGAATTTCAGGGGGTTACGAGCAGTACTTC.

The V and J genes are TRBV7-9 and TRBJ1-6; 7 nucleotides align to TRBD1. Trimming at V came to 5 bases and at J to 6 bases, leaving 7 bases not matched to a gene. This CDR3 contains 15 residues. Germline CDR1 and CDR2: SEHNR and FQNEAQ (reference sequence). The CDR3 DNA reads TGTGCCAGCAGCCCCGGACAGGCTTTTAATTCACCCCTCCACTTT. It translates to CASSPGQAFNSPLHF.

V is TRBV2 and J is TRBJ1-6; D is uncertain. CDR1 is SNHLY, CDR2 FYNNEI, per germline. The CDR3 runs to 14 residues. Trimming took off 7 bases at V and 10 bases at J, with 17 bases between the two ends. The CDR3 region has the DNA TGTGCCAGCAAAAACGACGGGGATGGCTCACCCCTCCACTTT. The encoded protein is CASKNDGDGSPLHF.

V and J are TRBV19 and TRBJ2-5, with D hard to call. Looked up from germline, CDR1 is LNHDA and CDR2 is SQIVND (reference sequence). V was pared by 3 bases and J by 2 bases, with 10 bases between. CDR3 length: 14 residues. CDR3 sequence (DNA): TGTGCCAGTAGTATCCCCGGCCAGCAAGAGACCCAGTACTTC. Amino acid sequence: CASSIPGQQETQYF.

The chain couples TRBV5-1 to TRBJ2-7; the D gene is possibly TRBD2 (6 bases). The V gene lost 4 bases and the J gene lost 0 bases, with 11 bases spanning the gap. CDR3 size: 14 residues. Germline values: CDR1 SGHRS, CDR2 YFSETQ. This chain's CDR3 is CASSISGSSYEQYF. The CDR3 region has the DNA TGCGCCAGCAGCATTAGCGGTAGCTCCTACGAGCAGTACTTC.